A selection of T cell receptor beta chains follows, all from one sample in a study of early T cells in non-severe SARS-CoV-2 infection. TCRdb used MiXCR to reprocess the 5' RACE reads, holding one entry per CDR3 protein. In the table there are approximately 70,000 distinct CDR3 sequences, about an eighth of which are singletons. The source material was whole blood. These receptors all come from an adult who was a healthcare worker with PCR-confirmed SARS-CoV-2 infection or an uninfected control (not recorded which). CDR3s include the opening cysteine and the closing phenylalanine or tryptophan. A D gene is named only where the DNA matches it firmly. Rows give clone size only sometimes, using once, few, many, or a class for an expanded clone.

TRBJ2-3 few TRBV12-3/TRBV12-4 - TGTGCCAGCAGTTTGGTGGCAGATACGCAGTATTTT CASSLVADTQYF
TRBJ1-4 - TRBV12-3/TRBV12-4 - TGTGCCAGCAGACAGGGTTTTTATGAAAAACTGTTTTTT CASRQGFYEKLFF
TRBJ1-2 - TRBV12-3/TRBV12-4 - TGTGCCAGCAGTTCAGACAGTTTCTATGGCTACACCTTC CASSSDSFYGYTF
TRBJ2-3 - TRBV29-1 TRBD1 TGCAGCTCAACAGGGGGTCGGGGCGCAGATACGCAGTATTTT CSSTGGRGADTQYF
TRBJ1-1 many TRBV14 - TGTGCCAGCAGCCAAGTCCCAAGGGAGAGACTCGGGATCCTGCCTTTCTTT CASSQVPRERLGILPFF
TRBJ2-5 - TRBV6-1 TRBD1 TGTGCCAGCAGTGAACCGCAACCGGGACAGACAGAGACCCAGTACTTC CASSEPQPGQTETQYF
TRBJ1-1 - TRBV6-6 - TGTGCCAGCAGCCCGCCCGGGATTTCGAACACTGAAGCTTTCTTT CASSPPGISNTEAFF
TRBJ1-1 - TRBV20-1 - TGCAGTGCATTGTCGGGGAACACTGAAGCTTTCTTT CSALSGNTEAFF
TRBJ2-2 few TRBV28 - TGTGCCAGCAGTTTGTTCTATGCTGACGGGGAGCTGTTTTTT CASSLFYADGELFF
TRBJ1-5 many TRBV2 TRBD1 TGTGCCAGCACTGGGACAGGGGCCGGTCAGCCCCAGCATTTT CASTGTGAGQPQHF
TRBJ2-2 many TRBV3-1 - TGTGCCAGCAGCCCCCGGGGGCGTGCGAACACCGGGGAGCTGTTTTTT CASSPRGRANTGELFF
TRBJ2-7 - TRBV12-3/TRBV12-4 TRBD1 TGTGCCAGCAGGGGACAGGGGGCGGCTGCGTACGAGCAGTACTTC CASRGQGAAAYEQYF
TRBJ2-1 - TRBV11-2 - TGTGCCAGCAGCTGGGACACATCTTGGGGGCAGTTCTTC CASSWDTSWGQFF
TRBJ1-2 few TRBV6-6 - TGTGCCAGCAGCTTGGACAGCTATGGCTACACCTTC CASSLDSYGYTF
TRBJ2-7 few TRBV20-1 TRBD1 TGCAGTGCTAGTGGGGACAGGGAGAAGGACTACGAGCAGTACTTC CSASGDREKDYEQYF
TRBJ1-4 few TRBV7-2 - TGTGCCAGCAGCCCAACCCGCAGGGTAATGAATGAAAAACTGTTTTTT CASSPTRRVMNEKLFF
TRBJ2-1 - TRBV5-6 - TGTGCCAGCAGCAGGGACGAAGGGAATGAGCAGTTCTTC CASSRDEGNEQFF
TRBJ2-5 few TRBV7-6 TRBD1 TGTGCCAGCAGCTTTACAGGGGGGGAGACCCAGTACTTC CASSFTGGETQYF
TRBJ2-7 - TRBV27 - TGTGCCAGCAGTTTAACGGGGGTCAACGAGCAGTACTTC CASSLTGVNEQYF
TRBJ1-1 few TRBV5-4 - TGTGCCAGCAGCCGGTTAGAGCCGAACACTGAAGCTTTCTTT CASSRLEPNTEAFF
TRBJ2-1 - TRBV29-1 - TGCAGCGTTGTCACTAGGTATGAGCAGTTCTTC CSVVTRYEQFF
TRBJ2-3 - TRBV4-2 - TGTGCCAGCAGCCAAGAGGAGGGCACAGATACGCAGTATTTT CASSQEEGTDTQYF
TRBJ1-4 - TRBV6-5 TRBD1 TGTGCCAGCAGCTCGACAGGGGCGAATAATGAAAAACTGTTTTTT CASSSTGANNEKLFF
TRBJ1-1 many TRBV7-2 - TGTGCCAGCAGCTCGGACACGGCGAGAACTGAAGCTTTCTTT CASSSDTARTEAFF
TRBJ2-6 - TRBV11-2 - TGTGCCAGCAGCTTAGATCCTGGGGCCAACGTCCTGACTTTC CASSLDPGANVLTF
TRBJ1-1 large TRBV5-1 - TGCGCCAGCAGCTTGGCTGTAATGAACACTGAAGCTTTCTTT CASSLAVMNTEAFF
TRBJ2-5 many TRBV25-1 TRBD2 TGTGCCAGCAGTGCTAGACTAGCGGGGGGGCCTTGGATAGAGACCCAGTACTTC CASSARLAGGPWIETQYF
TRBJ2-3 many TRBV7-6 TRBD1 TGTGCCAGCAGCTTAGGGACAGGGTTGGACACAGATACGCAGTATTTT CASSLGTGLDTDTQYF
TRBJ1-3 - TRBV20-1 TRBD1 TGCAGTGCTAGAGATGACAGGGGGGACACCATATATTTT CSARDDRGDTIYF
TRBJ1-1 - TRBV5-1 - TGCGCCAGCAGGGTATGGGACCGGACTGAAGCTTTCTTT CASRVWDRTEAFF
TRBJ2-3 few TRBV7-8 - TGTGCCAGCAGCTTAGCGGAGGGCACAGATACGCAGTATTTT CASSLAEGTDTQYF
TRBJ2-3 - TRBV28 - TGTGCCAGCAGTGTATCCGATTTTAACACAGATACGCAGTATTTT CASSVSDFNTDTQYF
TRBJ1-1 - TRBV7-2 - TGTGCCAGCACCCCCTGGGCAGGGTTGGTGGACACTGAAGCTTTCTTT CASTPWAGLVDTEAFF
TRBJ1-2 - TRBV5-6 TRBD1 TGTGCCAGCAGCCTGTGGGACAGGGAAGCCTATGGCTACACCTTC CASSLWDREAYGYTF
TRBJ2-3 many TRBV27 - TGTGCCAGCAGACAGAGGTCAAAAGATACGCAGTATTTT CASRQRSKDTQYF
TRBJ1-1 few TRBV5-6 - TGTGCCAGCAGCTTTGTTAATATGAACACTGAAGCTTTCTTT CASSFVNMNTEAFF
TRBJ2-1 - TRBV7-8 TRBD2 TGTGCCAGCAGCTCAGAGCGGGAGGTCAATGAGCAGTTCTTC CASSSEREVNEQFF
TRBJ2-1 - TRBV20-1 - TGCAGTGCTAGAGACGGGCAGGTGTCCTACAATGAGCAGTTCTTC CSARDGQVSYNEQFF
TRBJ2-7 few TRBV4-1 - TGCGCCAGCAGCCAAGGAGCTTGGGGCGGATCATACGAGCAGTACTTC CASSQGAWGGSYEQYF
TRBJ2-3 few TRBV5-6 - TGTGCCAGCAGCTTGGACCCCCGTACCACAGATACGCAGTATTTT CASSLDPRTTDTQYF
TRBJ2-3 many TRBV12-3/TRBV12-4 - TGTGCCAGCAGTTTGTGGGGGCGGAGAACAGATACGCAGTATTTT CASSLWGRRTDTQYF
TRBJ1-1 - TRBV29-1 - TGCAGCGTTGAAGAGGCAGGGGTGAACACTGAAGCTTTCTTT CSVEEAGVNTEAFF
TRBJ1-3 few TRBV28 TRBD1 TGTGCCAGCAGCACCCAGGGGGCAGTATATTTT CASSTQGAVYF
TRBJ1-1 - TRBV27 TRBD1 TGTGCCAGCAGTTTATCGGGACAGGGGGCTAGAACTGAAGCTTTCTTT CASSLSGQGARTEAFF
TRBJ2-3 few TRBV12-3/TRBV12-4 TRBD2 TGTGCCAGCAGCCGCGGGGGGGGCCCGAAAACGCAGTATTTT CASSRGGGPKTQYF
TRBJ2-5 - TRBV9 TRBD2 TGTGCCACCTGGGGAGGGCCTGTCCAAGAGACCCAGTACTTC CATWGGPVQETQYF